This entry concerns a single TCR beta chain. This sample was taken from a study of T cell changes during pregnancy in multiple sclerosis. Germline loops: CDR1 LNHDA, CDR2 SQIVND (reference sequence). The CDR3 is made up of 14 amino acids. V gave up 8 bases and J gave up 1 base; unmatched junction bases: 1. Some clones are missing from TCRdb's copy, which holds only in-frame ones; the method was immunoSEQ multiplex PCR. The sample holds around 56,000 clones, 90% seen once. The origin of this receptor is a female donor in good health, enrolled as a control in a pregnancy study. The V and J genes are TRBV19 and TRBJ2-5, with TRBD2 identical over 13 bases. The sample was peripheral blood, taken in the first trimester of pregnancy. The CDR3 sequence is CASGTSGTQETQYF. In DNA, the CDR3 is TGTGCCAGTGGGACTAGCGGGACCCAAGAGACCCAGTACTTC.